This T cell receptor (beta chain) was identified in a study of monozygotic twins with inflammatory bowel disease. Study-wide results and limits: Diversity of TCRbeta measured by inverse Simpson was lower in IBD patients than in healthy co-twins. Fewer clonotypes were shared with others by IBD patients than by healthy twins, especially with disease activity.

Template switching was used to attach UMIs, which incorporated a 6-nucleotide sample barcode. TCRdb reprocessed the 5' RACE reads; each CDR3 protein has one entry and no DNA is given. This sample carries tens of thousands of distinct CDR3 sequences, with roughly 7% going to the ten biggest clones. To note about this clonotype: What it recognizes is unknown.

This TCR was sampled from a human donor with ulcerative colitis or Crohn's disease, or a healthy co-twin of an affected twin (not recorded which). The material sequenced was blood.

The CDR3: CASSLAQGRSYEQYF. The rearrangement joins TRBV12-3 or TRBV12-4 to TRBJ2-7; the D call from TCRdb, TRBD1, cannot be confirmed without DNA. The CDR3 extends over 15 amino acids.